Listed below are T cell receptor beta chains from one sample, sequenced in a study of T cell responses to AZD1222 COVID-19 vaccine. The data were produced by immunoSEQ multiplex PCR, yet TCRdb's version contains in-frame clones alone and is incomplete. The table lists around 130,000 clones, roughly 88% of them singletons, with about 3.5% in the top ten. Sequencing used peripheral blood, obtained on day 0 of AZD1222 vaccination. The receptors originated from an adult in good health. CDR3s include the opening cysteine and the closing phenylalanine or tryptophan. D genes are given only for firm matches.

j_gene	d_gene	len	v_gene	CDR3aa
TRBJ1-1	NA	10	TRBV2	CASIGTEAFF
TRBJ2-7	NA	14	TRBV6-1	CASSETGTPYEQYF
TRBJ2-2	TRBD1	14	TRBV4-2	CASSQGQGTGELFF
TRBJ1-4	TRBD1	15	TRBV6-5	CASRPTGTGQGKLFF
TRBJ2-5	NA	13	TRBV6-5	CASNLDVQETQYF
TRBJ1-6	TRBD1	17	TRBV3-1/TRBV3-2	CASSQDIQGARNSPLHF
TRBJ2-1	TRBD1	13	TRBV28	CASRRTGANEQFF
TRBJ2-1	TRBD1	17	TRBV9	CASSVVPRLTGYNEQFF
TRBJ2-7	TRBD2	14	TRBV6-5	CASSPLAGTYEQYF
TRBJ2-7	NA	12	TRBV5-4	CASSVTSYEQYF
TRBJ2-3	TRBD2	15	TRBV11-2	CASSLDFGLADTQYF
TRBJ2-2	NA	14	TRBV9	CASSEGRLAGELFF
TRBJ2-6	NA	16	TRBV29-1	CSVEDRGRSGANVLTF
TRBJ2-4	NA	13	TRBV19	CASSQQAKNIQYF
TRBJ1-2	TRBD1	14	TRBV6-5	CASTGTGEDYGYTF
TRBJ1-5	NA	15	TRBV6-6	CASSYNRGHDQPQHF
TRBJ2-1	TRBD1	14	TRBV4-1	CASSQKQGADEQFF
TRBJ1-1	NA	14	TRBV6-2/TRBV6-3	CASSSGSLGTEAFF
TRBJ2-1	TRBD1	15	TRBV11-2	CASSLGDRGFDEQFF
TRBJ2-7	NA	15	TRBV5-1	CASRLGGRSSYEQYF
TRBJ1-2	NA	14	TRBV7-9	CASSGWTDNYGYTF
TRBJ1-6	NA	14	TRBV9	CASSVAGFGSPLHF
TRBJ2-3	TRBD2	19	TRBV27	CASSWGLAGGYTRTDTQYF
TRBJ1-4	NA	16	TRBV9	CASSPHWTAFNEKLFF
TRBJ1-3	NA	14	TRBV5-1	CASSLLAGQNTIYF
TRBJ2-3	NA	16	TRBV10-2	CASSGGDFSRTDTQYF
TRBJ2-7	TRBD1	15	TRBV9	CASSISPGTESEQYF
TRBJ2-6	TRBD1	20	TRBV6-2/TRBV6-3	CASSYILGRGRGAGANVLTF
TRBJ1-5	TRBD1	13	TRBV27	CASSSGGRQPQHF
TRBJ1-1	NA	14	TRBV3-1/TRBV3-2	CASSQGVGNTEAFF
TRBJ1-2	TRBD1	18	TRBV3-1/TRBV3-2	CASSQDRTGSSGLGGYTF
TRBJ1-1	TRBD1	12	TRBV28	CASTDRDTEAFF
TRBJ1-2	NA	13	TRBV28	CASSPPGLYGYTF
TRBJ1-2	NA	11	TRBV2	CASSEAVSYTF
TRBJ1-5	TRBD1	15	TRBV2	CASTEGAGHRKPQHF
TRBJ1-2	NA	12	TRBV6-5	CASKTMNYGYTF
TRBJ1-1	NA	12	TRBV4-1	CASSQGSRGAFF
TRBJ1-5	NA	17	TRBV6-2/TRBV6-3	CASSYSTIITGYQPQHF
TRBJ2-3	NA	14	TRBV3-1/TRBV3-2	CASSQVGIYNTQYF
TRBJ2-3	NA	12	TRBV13	CASSLGTDTQYF
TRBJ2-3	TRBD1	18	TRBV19	CASRGADPGQGYTDTQYF
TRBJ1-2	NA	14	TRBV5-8	CASSLLGGNYGYTF
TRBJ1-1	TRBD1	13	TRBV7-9	CAGGQPMNTEAFF
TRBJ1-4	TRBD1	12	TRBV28	CASSLLQGGLFF
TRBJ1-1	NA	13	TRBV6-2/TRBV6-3	CASSYSRGTEAFF
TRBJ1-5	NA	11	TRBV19	CASSENQPQHF
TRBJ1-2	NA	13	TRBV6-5	CASSYDLNYGYTF
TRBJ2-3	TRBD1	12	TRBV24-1	CATQGGTDTQYF
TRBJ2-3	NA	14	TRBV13	CASNRGTGTDTQYF
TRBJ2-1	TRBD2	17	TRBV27	CASSPRTSGLTYNEQFF
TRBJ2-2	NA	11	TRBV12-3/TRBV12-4	CASSHTGELFF
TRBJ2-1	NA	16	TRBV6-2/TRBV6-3	CASSYSARASYNEQFF
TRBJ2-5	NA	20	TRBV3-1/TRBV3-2	CASSQAPRDSQFQYQETQYF
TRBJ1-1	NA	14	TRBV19	CASSIMGVNTEAFF